The subject of this entry is one T cell receptor beta chain. Its antigen is as yet unknown. The record originates from a study of cytomegalovirus exposure and HLA in healthy donors. Primers included in the PCR were 60 Vbeta and 13 Jbeta primers. The assay was immunoSEQ multiplex PCR, and TCRdb's table has in-frame clones only and misses some. The table has tens of thousands of clones, roughly 75% seen once. Regarding the study as a whole: A missense DCLRE1C variant was associated with V- and J-gene trimming of TCR beta chains in a later analysis, and an independent cohort replicated the association. Information on immune exposure was restricted to one variable (CMV serostatus). Among the sequence variants, a highly shared cluster was likely an artifact of sequencing.

Germline lookup yields CDR1 SGHTA and CDR2 FQGNSA. This CDR3 is built from 14 residues. V was clipped by 1 base and J by 7 bases, with 11 bases between them. This TCR was recovered from a woman aged 25 to 39 in good health and CMV-seropositive. The chain couples TRBV7-2 to TRBJ2-1; maybe TRBD2 (5 bases). Source material: PBMCs. In DNA form, the CDR3 reads TGTGCCAGCAGCTTAGAAGTAACGGGAAATGAGCAGTTCTTC. It codes for CASSLEVTGNEQFF.